These T cell receptor beta chains were read from a single sample in a study of a mutant IDH1 vaccine in newly diagnosed glioma. Their antigen targets remain unknown. Generated by immunoSEQ multiplex PCR, the TCRdb table keeps only in-frame clones and is missing some. The table shows about 60,000 clones, with roughly 90% occurring only once. The sample here was PBMCs, taken from a glioma patient whose treatment included an IDH1 peptide vaccine. These TCRs come from a man aged 35 to 55 with glioma. The CDR3 runs from the conserved cysteine through the conserved F or W. D genes are given only for firm matches. The size field is filled for only some rows; it gives once, few, many or a size class.

>TRBV7-9|.|TRBJ1-2|TRBD1
TGTGCCAGCCTAATGGCCGGGACAGGGATAGGCTACACCTTC
CASLMAGTGIGYTF
>TRBV27|.|TRBJ1-2|TRBD1
TGTGCCAGCAGTTTATCGGGACAGCCTAACTATGGCTACACCTTC
CASSLSGQPNYGYTF
>TRBV5-4|.|TRBJ2-5|TRBD2
TGTGCCAGCAGCTTGGAGAGCGGGATGGAGACCCAGTACTTC
CASSLESGMETQYF
>TRBV7-3|.|TRBJ2-7|TRBD1
TGTGCCAGCAGCTCACGACAGGGGTCCTACGAGCAGTACTTC
CASSSRQGSYEQYF
>TRBV11-1|few|TRBJ1-1|.
TGTGCCAGCAGCTTATCAGGATACACTGAAGCTTTCTTT
CASSLSGYTEAFF
>TRBV7-3|.|TRBJ1-1|.
TGTGCCAGCAGCACTCAAGAGAACACTGAAGCTTTCTTT
CASSTQENTEAFF
>TRBV5-6|.|TRBJ2-2|.
TGTGCCAGCAGCTTGACCGGGGGCGAAACCGGGGAGCTGTTTTTT
CASSLTGGETGELFF
>TRBV6-5|few|TRBJ2-7|TRBD2
TGTGCCAGCAGTTACGGGACTAGTCGTATCGACGAGCAGTACTTC
CASSYGTSRIDEQYF
>TRBV5-6|.|TRBJ2-3|.
TGTGCCAGCAGCTTGAACTCAGATACGCAGTATTTT
CASSLNSDTQYF
>TRBV5-4|.|TRBJ2-2|.
TGTGCCAGCAGCCCAAGGGGAAACACCGGGGAGCTGTTTTTT
CASSPRGNTGELFF
>TRBV25-1|.|TRBJ2-5|.
TGTGCCAGCACTATAGGTTTAAGGGGTGAGACCCAGTACTTC
CASTIGLRGETQYF
>TRBV7-6|once|TRBJ2-7|TRBD2
TGTGCCAGCAGCTTTGGGACTAGCGGGGGCCTCTACGAGCAGTACTTC
CASSFGTSGGLYEQYF
>TRBV21-1|few|TRBJ2-1|.
TGTGCCAGCAGCTCCTCGACAGGGGGCCGGAATGAGCAGTTCTTC
CASSSSTGGRNEQFF
>TRBV4-3|.|TRBJ2-1|.
TGCGCCAGCAGCCAAGATAAGGGGGGCTCCTACAATGAGCAGTTCTTC
CASSQDKGGSYNEQFF
>TRBV21-1|few|TRBJ2-3|.
TGTGCCAGCAGCAAAGGGACTAGCTCGCCAGATACGCAGTATTTT
CASSKGTSSPDTQYF
>TRBV19|.|TRBJ2-5|TRBD1
TGTGCCAGTAGTGCCTCAGGGGGCGGCGGGACCCAGTACTTC
CASSASGGGGTQYF
>TRBV18|.|TRBJ2-2|.
TGTGCCAGCGCAGGGGGAGCGGGAAACACCGGGGAGCTGTTTTTT
CASAGGAGNTGELFF
>TRBV2|.|TRBJ2-7|.
TGTGCCAGCACCAGGTGGAACGAGCAGTACTTC
CASTRWNEQYF
>TRBV19|.|TRBJ2-7|TRBD2
TGTGCCAGTAGGCCCAGACTAGCGGGGGCCTACGAGCAGTACTTC
CASRPRLAGAYEQYF
>TRBV10-3|.|TRBJ2-5|TRBD2
TGTGCCATCAGTGAGCTAGCGGGAGGAGAAAAAGAGACCCAGTACTTC
CAISELAGGEKETQYF
>TRBV7-3|.|TRBJ2-7|.
TGTGCCAGCAGCCCACTTACCTACGAGCAGTACTTC
CASSPLTYEQYF
>TRBV19|.|TRBJ1-5|.
TGTGCCAGTCAATTGGGGGTTCGGCCCCAGCATTTT
CASQLGVRPQHF
>TRBV5-1|.|TRBJ2-1|.
TGCGCCAGCAGCTTGGCAGGGACTCCCGATGCGAATGAGCAGTTCTTC
CASSLAGTPDANEQFF
>TRBV27|few|TRBJ2-7|.
TGTGCCAGCAGTTCGATGCCGACCTTTAGGCACGAGCAGTACTTC
CASSSMPTFRHEQYF
>TRBV27|few|TRBJ2-7|.
TGTGCCAGCAGTCTTGACAGTAACTACGAGCAGTACTTC
CASSLDSNYEQYF
>TRBV7-2|.|TRBJ1-1|.
TGTGCCAGCAGCTTGACACCGAACACTGAAGCTTTCTTT
CASSLTPNTEAFF
>TRBV18|.|TRBJ2-7|.
TGTGCCAGCTCACCCATGGTAGGGGATTCCTACGAGCAGTACTTC
CASSPMVGDSYEQYF
>TRBV6-5|.|TRBJ2-2|.
TGTGCCAGCAGTTACTCGGGCCAGGTAGCCGGGGAGCTGTTTTTT
CASSYSGQVAGELFF
>TRBV7-3|.|TRBJ2-1|.
TGTGCCAGCAGCTTCGCAGGGGACAATGAGCAGTTCTTC
CASSFAGDNEQFF
>TRBV11-2|.|TRBJ2-2|.
TGTGCCAGCAGCTTCTCCCCTCTGGGGGGCGGGGAGCTGTTTTTT
CASSFSPLGGGELFF
>TRBV29-1|.|TRBJ1-3|.
TGCAGCGTTGAATGGTACAGCCGCTCTGGAAACACCATATATTTT
CSVEWYSRSGNTIYF
>TRBV10-1|.|TRBJ2-3|.
TGCGCCAGCAGCCCCAGGGGTAACACAGATACGCAGTATTTT
CASSPRGNTDTQYF
>TRBV5-4|.|TRBJ1-1|.
TGTGCCAGCATCCAGGGAGACTTCGGGAACACTGAAGCTTTCTTT
CASIQGDFGNTEAFF
>TRBV19|.|TRBJ1-2|.
TGTGCCAGTAGAGACGATAGGGGAATTAACTATGGCTACACCTTC
CASRDDRGINYGYTF
>TRBV15|.|TRBJ1-5|.
TGTGCCACCAGCATCACCTTAACCGCAGGAAGCGGGAATCAGCCCCAGCATTTT
CATSITLTAGSGNQPQHF
>TRBV19|.|TRBJ2-7|TRBD1
TGTGCCACCCGGGACAGGGGGAGTTACGAGCAGTACTTC
CATRDRGSYEQYF
>TRBV5-1|.|TRBJ2-7|.
TGCGCCAGCAGCGCCGGCGGTAGGCTATCCAACTACGAGCAGTACTTC
CASSAGGRLSNYEQYF
>TRBV21-1|once|TRBJ1-3|.
TGTGCCAGCAGCATACGACAGGGGGCTTGTGGAAACACCATATATTTT
CASSIRQGACGNTIYF
>TRBV19|.|TRBJ1-5|.
TGTGCCAGTGGAGGAGTTGGCAATCAGCCCCAGCATTTT
CASGGVGNQPQHF
>TRBV6-5|.|TRBJ1-6|TRBD1
TGTGCCAGCAGTTACCAGGGGGCCGATTCACCCCTCCACTTT
CASSYQGADSPLHF
>TRBV18|.|TRBJ1-4|.
TGTGCCAGCTCACCAGCATACAGGGAAACTAATGAAAAACTGTTTTTT
CASSPAYRETNEKLFF
>TRBV4-2|.|TRBJ2-2|.
TGTGCCAGCAGCCAAGTGAGGGGCGCGGGCACCGGGGAGCTGTTTTTT
CASSQVRGAGTGELFF
>TRBV19|.|TRBJ2-5|TRBD2
TGTGCCACTACCTCGGGGAGCGGGATAGGCGAGACCCAGTACTTC
CATTSGSGIGETQYF
>TRBV14|.|TRBJ2-1|TRBD1
TGTGCCAGCAGCCAGGTATTACAGGGGAATGAGCAGTTCTTC
CASSQVLQGNEQFF
>TRBV27|.|TRBJ1-2|.
TGTGCCAGCAGTCAAGGGGAATATGGCTACACCTTC
CASSQGEYGYTF
>TRBV27|.|TRBJ1-1|.
TGTGCCAGCAGTTCGCGGACAGCTTTGAACACTGAAGCTTTCTTT
CASSSRTALNTEAFF
>TRBV6-1|.|TRBJ1-1|TRBD1
TGTGCCAGCAGTAGGGACAGGGGTAACACTGAAGCTTTCTTT
CASSRDRGNTEAFF
>TRBV5-1|.|TRBJ1-5|.
TGCGCCAGCAGCTGGGGCGATGGCAATCAGCCCCAGCATTTT
CASSWGDGNQPQHF
>TRBV6-5|.|TRBJ1-1|.
TGTGCCAGCGCCCGTATTGGGATGAACACTGAAGCTTTCTTT
CASARIGMNTEAFF
>TRBV19|.|TRBJ2-6|.
TGTGCCAGTAGTATTAGGGGGGACAGCTCTGGGGCCAACGTCCTGACTTTC
CASSIRGDSSGANVLTF
>TRBV7-9|.|TRBJ1-1|.
TGTGCCAGCAGCTTAGTGACAGTAGAAGCTTTCTTT
CASSLVTVEAFF
>TRBV5-1|.|TRBJ2-2|.
TGCGCCAGCAGCTTCCAGGAGAACACCGGGGAGCTGTTTTTT
CASSFQENTGELFF
>TRBV7-2|.|TRBJ1-3|.
TGTGCCAGCAGCTTAGGGCCGGGGAGCTCTGGAAACACCATATATTTT
CASSLGPGSSGNTIYF